The sequence of this T cell receptor (beta chain) was determined in a study of T cells in Graves' hyperthyroidism and ophthalmopathy. Amplified TCR beta CDR3 regions came from RNA transcripts. The HTBI primer set drove a first-round RT-PCR of the TCR CDR3. TCRdb called the multiplex PCR reads again in MiXCR, with one record for every CDR3 protein. The sample has 450,000 to 700,000 distinct CDR3 sequences; more than 45% are singletons. Looked up from germline, CDR1 is MNHNS and CDR2 is SASEGT. CDR3 length: 13 amino acids. Trimming took 1 base from V and 4 from J, leaving 7 bases between them. The study's findings and limits: Blood samples included most of the expanded thyroid clonotypes exceeding 0.001.

This clonotype was seen repeatedly, ten times or more. No antigen is known for it. The sequencing sample was made of peripheral blood or thyroid tissue (not recorded which). The origin of this receptor is a woman aged 18-29 years with Graves' hyperthyroidism. The genes are TRBV6-1 and TRBJ1-2; D ambiguous. The chain's CDR3 is CASSEERLYGYTF. The DNA of the CDR3 is TGTGCCAGCAGTGAAGAACGGCTCTATGGCTACACCTTC.